This entry is about one T cell receptor (beta chain). The CDR3 is made up of 14 amino acids. Germline CDR1 is KGHSH and CDR2 is LQKENI. V was pared by 6 bases and J by 2 bases, with 6 bases of the junction left unmatched. Clones were read by immunoSEQ multiplex PCR, and TCRdb kept only the in-frame ones, dropping some. The sample yields around 70,000 clones, around 86% seen once. This sample is part of a study of control samples from healthy donors and cancer patients. The sample comprised PBMCs. V is TRBV18 and J is TRBJ2-5; TRBD1 matches at 7 bases. This TCR derives from a woman between 50 and 59 years old with colorectal cancer. The CDR3 region has the DNA TGTGCCAGCTCGGAAGGGACAGTACAAGAGACCCAGTACTTC. The encoded protein is CASSEGTVQETQYF.